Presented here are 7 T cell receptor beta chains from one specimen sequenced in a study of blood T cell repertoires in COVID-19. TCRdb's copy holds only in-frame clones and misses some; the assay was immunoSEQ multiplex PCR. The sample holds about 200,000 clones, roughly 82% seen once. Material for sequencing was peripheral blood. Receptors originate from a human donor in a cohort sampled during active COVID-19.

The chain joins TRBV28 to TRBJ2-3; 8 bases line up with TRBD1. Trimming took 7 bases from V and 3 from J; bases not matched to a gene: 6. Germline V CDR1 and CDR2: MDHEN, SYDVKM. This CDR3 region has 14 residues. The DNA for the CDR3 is TGTGCCAGCATGGGCAGGGGGCGAACAGATACGCAGTATTTT. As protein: CASMGRGRTDTQYF. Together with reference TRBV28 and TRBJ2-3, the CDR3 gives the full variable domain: DVKVTQSSRYLVKRTGEKVFLECVQDMDHENMFWYRQDPGLGLRLIYFSYDVKMKEKGDIPEGYSVSREKKERFSLILESASTNQTSMYLCASMGRGRTDTQYFGPGTRLTVL.

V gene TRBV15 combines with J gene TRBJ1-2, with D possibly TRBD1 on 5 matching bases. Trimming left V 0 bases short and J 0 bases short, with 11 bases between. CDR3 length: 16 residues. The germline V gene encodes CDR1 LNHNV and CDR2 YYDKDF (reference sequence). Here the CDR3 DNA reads TGTGCCACCAGCAGAGATAGCAGGGCCCCTAACTATGGCTACACCTTC. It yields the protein CATSRDSRAPNYGYTF.

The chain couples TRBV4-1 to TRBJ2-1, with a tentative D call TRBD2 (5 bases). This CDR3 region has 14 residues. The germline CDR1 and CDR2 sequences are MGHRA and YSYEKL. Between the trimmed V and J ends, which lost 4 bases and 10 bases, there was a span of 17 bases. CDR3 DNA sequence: TGCGCCAGCAGCCCAGCTAGCTCCCCCAGGGAGCAGTTCTTC. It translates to CASSPASSPREQFF.

This CDR3 is CASSLNGDTGELFF. DNA of the CDR3: TGTGCCAGCAGCTTGAACGGGGACACCGGGGAGCTGTTTTTT. This rearrangement joins TRBV7-9 to TRBJ2-2; maybe TRBD2 (5 bases). The CDR3 has 14 residues. From germline, CDR1 is SEHNR and CDR2 FQNEAQ (reference sequence). Trimming took off 3 bases at V and 3 bases at J, with 8 bases between the two ends.

The CDR3 sequence: CAWSVRGAVGYEQYF. As DNA, the CDR3 is TGTGCCTGGAGTGTACGTGGCGCAGTCGGGTACGAGCAGTACTTC. V gene TRBV30 combines with J gene TRBJ2-7; D unclear. The CDR3 runs 15 residues. Germline V lookup: CDR1 GTSNPN, CDR2 SVGIG (reference sequence). The ends were cut back, 0 bases at V and 4 bases at J, with 16 bases in the middle.

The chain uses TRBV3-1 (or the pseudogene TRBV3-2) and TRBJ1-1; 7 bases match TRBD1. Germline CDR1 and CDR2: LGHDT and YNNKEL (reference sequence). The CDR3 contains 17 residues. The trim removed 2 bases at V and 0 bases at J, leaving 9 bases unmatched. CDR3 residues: CASSQTYRGGMNTEAFF. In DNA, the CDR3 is TGTGCCAGCAGCCAAACCTACAGGGGTGGGATGAACACTGAAGCTTTCTTT.

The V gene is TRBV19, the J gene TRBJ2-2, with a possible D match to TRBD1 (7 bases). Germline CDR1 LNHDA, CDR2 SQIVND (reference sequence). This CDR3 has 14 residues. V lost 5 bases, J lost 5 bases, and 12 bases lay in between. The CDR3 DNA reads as TGTGCCAGTAGTCGACAGGGAGGAACCGGGGAGCTGTTTTTT. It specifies CASSRQGGTGELFF.